Listed here are 17 T cell receptor beta chains from one sample, sequenced in a study of T-cell memory formation after mild COVID-19. One entry per CDR3 protein, called by TCRdb with MiXCR from the 5' RACE reads. Among around 35,000 distinct CDR3 sequences listed, roughly 7.2% were seen once. Input material: PBMCs or a T cell subset sorted from them (not recorded which). The source is a man younger than 35 who had mild COVID-19 (a few samples of this study predate the infection). Cell type and time point are not known.

This clonotype was counted at least ten times. This chain uses TRBV5-1 with TRBJ1-5; D not resolved. CDR1 is SGHRS and CDR2 is YFSETQ in the germline V gene. Deletions cut 5 bases from V and 5 bases from J, with 2 bases between. The CDR3 loop spans 10 amino acids. The CDR3 loop is CASSHQPQHF. Written as DNA, the CDR3 is TGCGCCAGCAGTCATCAGCCCCAGCATTTT.

This clonotype was recorded many times. This sequence joins TRBV3-1 and TRBJ1-5; D uncertain. Germline loops: CDR1 LGHDT, CDR2 YNNKEL (reference sequence). With 0 bases removed from V and 7 bases from J, the gap between germline ends came to 7 bases. This CDR3 is built from 13 residues. CDR3 sequence: CASSQDMIQPQHF. In DNA form, the CDR3 reads TGTGCCAGCAGCCAAGACATGATCCAGCCCCAGCATTTT. The full variable domain, in which reference TRBV3-1 and TRBJ1-5 provide the parts outside the CDR3, is DTAVSQTPKYLVTQMGNDKSIKCEQNLGHDTMYWYKQDSKKFLKIMFSYNNKELIINETVPNRFSPKSPDKAHLNLHINSLELGDSAVYFCASSQDMIQPQHFGDGTRLSIL.

On this clonotype: This may be a read error: a much more frequent sequence differs by one nucleotide. The chain carries TRBV29-1 and TRBJ2-3; 10 nucleotides match TRBD2. Germline CDR1 reads SQVTM; CDR2 reads ANQGSEA. Trimming cost V 4 bases and J 6 bases; bases outside gene matches: 4. The CDR3 runs 13 residues. The CDR3 protein is CSVVLAGDDTQYF. CDR3 DNA: TGCAGCGTTGTTCTAGCGGGGGATGATACGCAGTATTTT.

V usage is TRBV11-3 and J usage is TRBJ2-5, with 9 bases identical to TRBD1. The CDR3 has 16 amino acids. Germline V gene lookup returns CDR1 SGHNT and CDR2 YENEEA. The V gene end was trimmed by 1 base and the J gene end by 5 bases; junction bases not matched to a gene: 8. CDR3 bases: TGTGCCAGCAGCTTAGCGTGGGACAGGGACGGTGAGACCCAGTACTTC. This gives the protein CASSLAWDRDGETQYF.

This clonotype was seen many times. This chain joins TRBV7-2 and TRBJ1-1, with D hard to call. The germline V gene has CDR1 SGHTA and CDR2 FQGNSA. The CDR3 runs to 13 residues. Deletions cut 5 bases from V and 3 bases from J, with 10 bases between. The chain's CDR3 is CASSQRLDTEAFF. CDR3 in DNA: TGTGCCAGCAGCCAAAGATTAGACACTGAAGCTTTCTTT.

This clonotype was recorded many times. The chain recombines TRBV9 with TRBJ1-2, with unresolved D. The CDR3 is 12 amino acids. The V end lost 7 bases, the J end lost 4 bases, and 11 bases lay between the germline ends. Germline lookup yields CDR1 SGDLS and CDR2 YYNGEE. The CDR3 reads CASGPGPYGYTF. The CDR3 DNA is TGTGCCAGCGGACCCGGACCCTATGGCTACACCTTC.

This clonotype showed up many times. The V and J genes are TRBV5-1 and TRBJ1-4; D not certain. This CDR3 is 15 amino acids long. Trimming removed 0 bases at V and 2 bases at J, with 8 bases between. CDR1 is SGHRS, CDR2 YFSETQ, per germline. CDR3 sequence reads: CASSLGTATNEKLFF. The DNA of the CDR3 is TGCGCCAGCAGCTTGGGAACAGCCACTAATGAAAAACTGTTTTTT.

This clonotype has just a few counts. V gene TRBV30 combines with J gene TRBJ1-4, with D unresolved. Germline loops: CDR1 GTSNPN, CDR2 SVGIG (reference sequence). Between the trimmed V and J ends, which lost 0 bases and 7 bases, there was a span of 9 bases. The CDR3 extends over 13 amino acids. The CDR3 DNA reads TGTGCCTGGAGTGTATCGGGCCTTGAAAAACTGTTTTTT. It encodes CAWSVSGLEKLFF.

This clonotype was observed a handful of times. This sequence joins TRBV5-1 and TRBJ1-1; no clear D. The CDR3 is 15 amino acids. V shed 4 bases and J shed 3 bases, with 16 bases lying between them. The germline gives CDR1 SGHRS, CDR2 YFSETQ. This CDR3 reads CASSLIGREDTEAFF. The CDR3 nucleotides read TGCGCCAGCAGCCTGATAGGGAGGGAGGACACTGAAGCTTTCTTT. Based on the CDR3 plus reference TRBV5-1 and TRBJ1-1, the full variable domain is KAGVTQTPRYLIKTRGQQVTLSCSPISGHRSVSWYQQTPGQGLQFLFEYFSETQRNKGNFPGRFSGRQFSNSRSEMNVSTLELGDSALYLCASSLIGREDTEAFFGQGTRLTVV.

As concerns this clonotype: A single base separates this from a much larger clone, so it may be a read error. The chain has TRBV4-2 and TRBJ2-2; D ambiguous. CDR1 is LGHNA and CDR2 is YNFKEQ in the germline V gene. The CDR3 runs 14 residues. DNA of the CDR3: TGTGCCATCAGCCAAGGAATAGATGCCCGGGAGCTGTTTTTT. It is translated as CAISQGIDARELFF.

This clonotype was detected ten times or more. One end of the junction is discordant with germline, which a read error may explain. This chain links TRBV7-7 with TRBJ2-2; D tentatively reads TRBD1 or TRBD2 (5 bases each). Germline V gene sequence: CDR1 SSHAT, CDR2 FNYEAQ (reference sequence). The length of the CDR3 is 12 residues. CDR3 nucleotide sequence: TGTGCTAGCAGCAGGGAGACCGGGGAGCTGTTTTTT. It is translated as CASSRETGELFF.

This clonotype is deemed large (0.1 to 1%). The gene calls are TRBV6-4 and TRBJ2-7, with D perhaps TRBD1 (5 bases). Trimming stripped 2 bases from V and 5 bases from J, with 13 bases between. The germline V gene encodes CDR1 MRHNA and CDR2 SNTAGT. The CDR3 is 14 residues long. CDR3 region: CASSDIGDSHEQYF. The CDR3 DNA reads TGTGCCAGCAGTGACATCGGAGACAGTCACGAGCAGTACTTC.

This clonotype appeared many times. This chain links TRBV7-2 with TRBJ1-1, with D possibly TRBD1 on 6 matching bases. V lost 3 bases and J 5 bases, leaving 19 bases between the germline ends. There are 16 residues in the CDR3. The germline gives CDR1 SGHTA, CDR2 FQGNSA. CDR3 sequence (DNA): TGTGCCAGCAGCTTGGACTACGGGGGCACAGAGACTGAAGCTTTCTTT. Its translation: CASSLDYGGTETEAFF. Full variable domain (remainder filled in from reference TRBV7-2 and TRBJ1-1): GAGVSQSPSNKVTEKGKDVELRCDPISGHTALYWYRQSLGQGLEFLIYFQGNSAPDKSGLPSDRFSAERTGGSVSTLTIQRTQQEDSAVYLCASSLDYGGTETEAFFGQGTRLTVV.

At least ten counts were recorded for this clonotype. This sequence joins TRBV28 and TRBJ1-1, with 8 nucleotides matching TRBD1. Germline CDR1 reads MDHEN; CDR2 reads SYDVKM. The junction had 13 bases not matched to a gene; V was cut back by 5 bases and J by 8 bases. The CDR3 sequence is 15 residues long. The CDR3 nucleotides are TGTGCCAGCAGTCTCCCTGGGGACAGGATCTCAGAAGCTTTCTTT. It codes for CASSLPGDRISEAFF.

Comments on this clonotype: A much larger clonotype is one base distant, so this may be a read error. The rearrangement joins TRBV15 to TRBJ1-6, with D possibly matching TRBD1 (6 bases). The germline V gene has CDR1 LNHNV and CDR2 YYDKDF (reference sequence). CDR3 length equals 15 residues. The CDR3 loop reads CATSLTREQGSLLHF. In DNA form, the CDR3 reads TGTGCCACCAGCCTAACTAGAGAACAGGGATCACTCCTCCACTTT.

This clonotype was seen more than once but under ten times. The rearrangement joins TRBV11-2 to TRBJ2-5, with a possible D match to TRBD2 (6 bases). V lost 3 bases, J lost 5 bases, and 19 bases lay in between. The length of the CDR3 is 16 residues. Germline V gives CDR1 SGHAT, CDR2 FQNNGV. The CDR3 DNA is TGTGCCAGCAGCTTCCGACTAGGAGTCCGCGGGGAGACCCAGTACTTC. This sequence encodes CASSFRLGVRGETQYF.

Concerning this clonotype: This may arise from a read error, as a much more abundant clone is one base away. This sequence joins TRBV9 and TRBJ2-7, with no clear D. This CDR3 comprises 14 residues. Trimming left V 1 base short and J 4 bases short, with 12 bases between. CDR1 is SGDLS, CDR2 YYNGEE, per germline. In nucleotides, the CDR3 is TGTGCCAGCAGCGTATCCGGCAGTGGTTACGAGCAGTACTTC. Protein sequence: CASSVSGSGYEQYF.